This is a list of T cell receptor beta chains from one sample in a study of tumor and adjacent non-tumor tissue in lung cancer. TCRdb reprocessed the multiplex PCR reads via MiXCR and lists one record per CDR3 protein. There are about 80,000 distinct CDR3 sequences in the sample; roughly two thirds occur only once, and approximately 10% lies in the top ten. Sequenced: lung tumor tissue. The receptors stem from a woman aged 40 to 50 with non-small cell lung cancer. Both conserved end residues are part of each CDR3.

V,J,CDR3
TRBV29-1,TRBJ2-1,CNVFLGVLNEQFF
TRBV6-1,TRBJ2-2,CASSERAGNTGELFF
TRBV4-2,TRBJ2-7,CASSQEARHPDTYF
TRBV11-2,TRBJ2-1,CASNLDPSGEIEQFF
TRBV2,TRBJ1-5,CASSDGRIQPQHF
TRBV18,TRBJ2-1,CASPKRGGLLNEQFF
TRBV5-6,TRBJ2-5,CASSSRGQGEETQYF
TRBV11-2,TRBJ2-1,CAGSIPGAVGEQFF
TRBV29-1,TRBJ2-5,CSVDRVGNGGTQYF
TRBV5-1,TRBJ2-5,CASSFNIHQETQYF
TRBV28,TRBJ2-2,CASSSGTGITTRELFF
TRBV11-2,TRBJ1-2,CASSPNRERGYYF
TRBV5-1,TRBJ1-2,CASSLQGSGYTF
TRBV5-5,TRBJ2-1,CASSLGGCVNEQFF
TRBV20-1,TRBJ2-4,CSARDDGSSGRAKNIQYF
TRBV29-1,TRBJ2-5,CSGKQGGRETQYF
TRBV29-1,TRBJ1-2,CSVVIPGHRHYGYTF
TRBV10-1,TRBJ2-3,CANSDGGRGTDTQYF
TRBV5-1,TRBJ1-1,CASKGQDNTEAFF
TRBV4-1,TRBJ1-2,CASGQAPGDRGPYGYTF
TRBV23-1,TRBJ2-6,CASSPERYCSTGANILTF
TRBV29-1,TRBJ2-1,CSGSRASAGEEFF
TRBV7-9,TRBJ1-4,CASSLSSINEKLFF
TRBV11-2,TRBJ1-6,CVSSLASGDNSPLHF
TRBV11-2,TRBJ2-1,CASSLAVGSYNEQFF
TRBV6-5,TRBJ1-1,CASRKGRVWDTEAFF
TRBV11-3,TRBJ2-1,CAGSDSGLAANNEHFF
TRBV20-1,TRBJ2-7,CSATGLAAYEQYF
TRBV20-1,TRBJ2-3,CSVSSLAGSTDTQYF
TRBV6-1,TRBJ1-4,CACSEDPGPVNEKLFF
TRBV20-1,TRBJ2-1,CSATTSGRRNEQFF
TRBV12-3/TRBV12-4,TRBJ2-1,CASNLSGERINEQFF
TRBV7-9,TRBJ1-5,CASSRGTDNQPQHF
TRBV6-5,TRBJ2-3,CASSYGQNRRGTVTQYF
TRBV4-1,TRBJ1-4,CASSQVLDSNEKLFF
TRBV12-3/TRBV12-4,TRBJ2-5,CVSSDQTAAKETQYF
TRBV7-9,TRBJ1-1,CACSFARPGGLNIEAFF
TRBV6-5,TRBJ1-1,CASGSYGSTETFF
TRBV4-1,TRBJ2-5,CASSQETLGPAGVQETQYF
TRBV20-1,TRBJ2-3,CSADLTTGLAGRHVQYF
TRBV10-3,TRBJ2-5,CAISGPERGETQYF
TRBV12-3/TRBV12-4,TRBJ2-3,CATLFPTEGPDAQYF
TRBV2,TRBJ1-5,CVSSDGRIQPQHF
TRBV11-2,TRBJ2-5,CVTSRGTQETRYF
TRBV12-5,TRBJ2-1,CASGLSGYGNNGQFF
TRBV4-1,TRBJ2-3,CASSPLKAGDTDTQYF
TRBV11-3,TRBJ2-2,CASETGQPNTGELFF
TRBV4-2,TRBJ2-7,CVSSQTTSGRVYEQYF
TRBV14,TRBJ2-7,CANSHEVPGGEQYF
TRBV7-9,TRBJ2-1,CASSFYTGLLFF